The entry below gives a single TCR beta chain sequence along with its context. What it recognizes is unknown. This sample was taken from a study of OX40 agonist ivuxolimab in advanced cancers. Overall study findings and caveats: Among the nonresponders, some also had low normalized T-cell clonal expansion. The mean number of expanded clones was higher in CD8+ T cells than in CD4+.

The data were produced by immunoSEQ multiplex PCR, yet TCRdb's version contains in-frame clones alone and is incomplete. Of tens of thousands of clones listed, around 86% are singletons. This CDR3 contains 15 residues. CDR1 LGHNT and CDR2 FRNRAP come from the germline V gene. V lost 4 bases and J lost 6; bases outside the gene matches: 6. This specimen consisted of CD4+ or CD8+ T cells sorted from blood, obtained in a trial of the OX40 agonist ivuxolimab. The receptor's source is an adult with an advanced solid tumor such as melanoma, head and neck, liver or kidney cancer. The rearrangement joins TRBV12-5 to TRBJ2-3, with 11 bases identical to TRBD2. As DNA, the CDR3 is TGTGCTAGTGGTTCAAATAGCGGGGGGGTCGATACGCAGTATTTT. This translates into CASGSNSGGVDTQYF.